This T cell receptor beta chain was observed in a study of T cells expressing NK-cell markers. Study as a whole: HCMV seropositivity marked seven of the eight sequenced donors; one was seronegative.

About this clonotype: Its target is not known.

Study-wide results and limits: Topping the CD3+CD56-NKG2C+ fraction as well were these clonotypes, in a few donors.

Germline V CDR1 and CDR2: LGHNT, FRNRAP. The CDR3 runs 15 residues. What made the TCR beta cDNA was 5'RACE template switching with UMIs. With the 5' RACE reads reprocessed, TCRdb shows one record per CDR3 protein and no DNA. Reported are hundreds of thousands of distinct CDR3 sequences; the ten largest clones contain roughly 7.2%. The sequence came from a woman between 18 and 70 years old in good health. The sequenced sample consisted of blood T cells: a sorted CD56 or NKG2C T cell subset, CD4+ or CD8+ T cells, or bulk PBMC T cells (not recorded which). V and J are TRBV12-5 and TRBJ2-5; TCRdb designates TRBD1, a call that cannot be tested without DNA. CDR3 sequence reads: CASGSRTGKEETQYF.